One and the same sample provided the 14 T cell receptor beta chains below, sequenced in a study of cytomegalovirus exposure and HLA in healthy donors. A multiplex PCR was run with 60 Vbeta primers and 13 Jbeta primers. The protocol was immunoSEQ multiplex PCR, while the TCRdb copy is restricted to in-frame clones and leaves out a portion. Here the sample spans 75,000 to 90,000 clones, 70% to 80% being singletons. The material sequenced was PBMCs. The origin of the receptors is a human donor in good health.

The chain is built from TRBV7-2 and TRBJ1-2; TRBD1 matches 7 bases. The CDR3 runs 17 residues. Germline lookup yields CDR1 SGHTA and CDR2 FQGNSA. Trimming at V came to 4 bases and at J to 7 bases, leaving 18 bases not matched to a gene. For the CDR3, the DNA is TGTGCCAGCAGCTCCGGATACGCGTTGACAGGGTTTTTTGGCTACACCTTC. This codes for CASSSGYALTGFFGYTF.

The chain joins TRBV29-1 to TRBJ1-2, with D perhaps TRBD1 (5 bases). Germline-derived CDR1 and CDR2 are SQVTM and ANQGSEA. The CDR3 has 13 amino acids. V lost 2 bases to trimming and J lost 4 bases, with 11 bases between them. CDR3 amino acids: CSVETPGSYGYTF. The CDR3 DNA reads as TGCAGCGTTGAAACCCCAGGGTCCTATGGCTACACCTTC.

In this sample, this clone turned up once. The chain has TRBV2 and TRBJ1-2; 8 bases match TRBD1. After removal of 10 bases from V and 8 bases from J, the junction contained 6 bases not matched to a gene. Germline loops: CDR1 SNHLY, CDR2 FYNNEI. The CDR3 runs to 11 residues. CDR3 residues: CATGQGGGYTF. In DNA form, the CDR3 reads TGTGCCACCGGACAGGGTGGAGGCTACACCTTC. Filled out from reference TRBV2 and TRBJ1-2, the complete variable domain reads EPEVTQTPSHQVTQMGQEVILRCVPISNHLYFYWYRQILGQKVEFLVSFYNNEISEKSEIFDDQFSVERPDGSNFTLKIRSTKLEDSAMYFCATGQGGGYTFGSGTRLTVV.

The chain joins TRBV6-1 to TRBJ1-4, with 8 positions matching TRBD1. Trimming at V came to 6 bases and at J to 8 bases, leaving 11 bases not matched to a gene. Germline assignment: CDR1 MNHNS and CDR2 SASEGT. The CDR3 is 15 residues long. The CDR3 nucleotides read TGTGCCAGCAGACAAGCGGGGACAGGTGGGGAAAAACTGTTTTTT. Translating gives CASRQAGTGGEKLFF.

The chain is built from TRBV5-1 and TRBJ2-2; D not resolved. Trimming stripped 1 base from V and 5 bases from J, with 12 bases between. CDR1 SGHRS and CDR2 YFSETQ come from the germline V gene. The length of the CDR3 is 15 residues. The chain's CDR3 is CASSLFSEETGELFF. The DNA for the CDR3 is TGCGCCAGCAGCTTGTTCAGTGAAGAAACCGGGGAGCTGTTTTTT.

The chain joins TRBV7-9 to TRBJ1-4; no clear D gene. The CDR3 consists of 15 residues. The V and J ends lost 0 bases and 1 base respectively, with 6 bases between them. Germline V gene data show CDR1 as SEHNR and CDR2 as FQNEAQ (reference sequence). The CDR3 reads CASSLATGTNEKLFF. The CDR3 DNA sequence: TGTGCCAGCAGCTTAGCGACGGGAACTAATGAAAAACTGTTTTTT.

The chain carries TRBV13 and TRBJ1-2, with D possibly matching TRBD1 (5 bases). In germline, CDR1 is PRHDT, CDR2 FYEKMQ (reference sequence). The CDR3 is made up of 14 amino acids. The V and J ends lost 5 bases and 5 bases respectively, with 15 bases between them. The CDR3 sequence: CASSRDSGRYGYTF. CDR3 sequence (DNA): TGTGCCAGCAGCCGGGACTCCGGGCGGTATGGCTACACCTTC.

The gene calls are TRBV27 and TRBJ1-5; 7 nucleotides agree with TRBD1. Trimming took 6 bases from V and 3 from J; bases not matched to a gene: 5. Germline V gene data show CDR1 as MNHEY and CDR2 as SMNVEV (reference sequence). The length of the CDR3 is 14 residues. CDR3 nucleotides: TGTGCCAGCAGGCCCGGGACAGACAATCAGCCCCAGCATTTT. Its protein product is CASRPGTDNQPQHF.

The chain employs TRBV29-1 and TRBJ1-5; D might be TRBD1 (6 bases). V lost 7 bases, J lost 2 bases, and 9 bases lay in between. The CDR3 spans 12 residues. CDR1 and CDR2 (germline): SQVTM, ANQGSEA. This CDR3 is CSARQGNQPQHF. The CDR3 DNA follows: TGCAGCGCGAGACAGGGCAATCAGCCCCAGCATTTT.

The rearrangement uses TRBV9 and TRBJ2-5; 9 bases fit TRBD2. Germline V gives CDR1 SGDLS, CDR2 YYNGEE. CDR3 length: 16 amino acids. After removal of 0 bases from V and 5 bases from J, the junction contained 8 bases not matched to a gene. CDR3 DNA: TGTGCCAGCAGCGTAGAAGGGCGGGGGGGCGCGGAGACCCAGTACTTC. Translation: CASSVEGRGGAETQYF.

The chain joins TRBV27 to TRBJ1-1, with D tentatively TRBD1 (5 bases). This CDR3 comprises 15 residues. Trimming took 3 bases from V and 5 from J, leaving 16 bases between them. From germline, CDR1 is MNHEY and CDR2 SMNVEV (reference sequence). Written as DNA, the CDR3 is TGTGCCAGCAGTTTGGCGGGGCAGGGAAGAACTGAAGCTTTCTTT. This gives the protein CASSLAGQGRTEAFF.

The CDR3 DNA is TGCGCCAGCAGCCAAGTTTGGGCAGGCGCCTACGAGCAGTACTTC. Protein: CASSQVWAGAYEQYF. This rearrangement joins TRBV4-3 to TRBJ2-7, with D unclear. CDR1 is LGHNA and CDR2 is YSLEER in the germline V gene. The CDR3 is made up of 15 amino acids. The V end was cut by 1 base, the J end by 2 bases, with 12 bases between.

The chain employs TRBV5-6 and TRBJ2-6; tentatively, D is TRBD2 (5 bases). The CDR3 covers 19 residues. The germline V and J ends were trimmed by 0 bases and 0 bases, with 16 bases remaining between them. Germline V gene lookup returns CDR1 SGHDT and CDR2 YYEEEE. The CDR3 loop reads CASSLGENGANSGANVLTF. The CDR3 DNA reads as TGTGCCAGCAGCTTGGGGGAGAATGGTGCCAACTCTGGGGCCAACGTCCTGACTTTC. The whole variable domain, remainder taken from reference TRBV5-6 and TRBJ2-6, is DAGVTQSPTHLIKTRGQQVTLRCSPKSGHDTVSWYQQALGQGPQFIFQYYEEEERQRGNFPDRFSGHQFPNYSSELNVNALLLGDSALYLCASSLGENGANSGANVLTFGAGSRLTVL.

This clone occurred once. The chain carries TRBV28 and TRBJ2-1; 9 nucleotides align to TRBD2. With 11 bases clipped from V and 9 bases from J, the junction kept 14 bases outside the gene matches. The CDR3 is 14 residues long. Germline V CDR1 and CDR2: MDHEN, SYDVKM. CDR3 loop: CAWCPAGGRGEQFF. The CDR3 nucleotides read TGTGCCTGGTGTCCAGCGGGGGGCCGGGGTGAGCAGTTCTTC.